The clone carrying this T cell receptor (beta chain) was counted once. The data were obtained in a study of identifying expanded T cells in peripheral blood. Germline trimming cut 5 bases from V and 5 bases from J; bases unmatched to any gene: 18. CDR3 length equals 18 residues. Germline V CDR1 and CDR2: SGHAT, FQNNGV. TCRdb keeps only in-frame clones here, not all; method: immunoSEQ multiplex PCR. The sample has some 93,000 clones, roughly 87% seen once. Input material: blood. The receptor's source is a person between 18 and 75 years old in good health. The chain couples TRBV11-2 to TRBJ2-5, with 9 bases that match TRBD1. The CDR3: CASSPTPRDRVSPETQYF. The CDR3 region has the DNA TGTGCCAGCAGCCCGACCCCCCGGGACAGGGTATCCCCGGAGACCCAGTACTTC.